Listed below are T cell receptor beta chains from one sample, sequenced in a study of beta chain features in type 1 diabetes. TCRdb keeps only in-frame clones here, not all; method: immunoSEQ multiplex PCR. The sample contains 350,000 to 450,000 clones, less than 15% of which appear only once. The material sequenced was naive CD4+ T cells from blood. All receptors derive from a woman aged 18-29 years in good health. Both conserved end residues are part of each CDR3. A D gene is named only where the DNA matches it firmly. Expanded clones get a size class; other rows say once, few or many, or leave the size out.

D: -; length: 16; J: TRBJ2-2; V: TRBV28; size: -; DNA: TGTGCCAGCAGCCCTAAGCGGGCCGACCAGGGCGGGGAGCTGTTTTTT; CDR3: CASSPKRADQGGELFF
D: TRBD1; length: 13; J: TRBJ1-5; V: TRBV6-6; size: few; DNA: TGTGCCAGCAGTTCCAGGGGGAGTCAGCCCCAGCATTTT; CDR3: CASSSRGSQPQHF
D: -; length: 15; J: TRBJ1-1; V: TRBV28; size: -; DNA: TGTGCCAGCAGTCCCCCCCGAGCGAGGTTAACTGAAGCTTTCTTT; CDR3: CASSPPRARLTEAFF
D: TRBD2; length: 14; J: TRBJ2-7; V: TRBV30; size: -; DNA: TGTGCCTGGAAGGCCAGCGGGAGAAAGTACGAGCAGTACTTC; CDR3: CAWKASGRKYEQYF
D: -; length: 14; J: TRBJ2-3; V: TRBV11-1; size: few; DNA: TGTGCCAGCAGCTTGAACAGGGTCGGGGATACGCAGTATTTT; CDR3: CASSLNRVGDTQYF
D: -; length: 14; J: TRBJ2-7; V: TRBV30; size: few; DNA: TGTGCCTGGAGTCTTACAGGGATATTACGAGAGCAGTACTTC; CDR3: CAWSLTGILREQYF
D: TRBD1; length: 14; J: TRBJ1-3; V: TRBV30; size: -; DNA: TGTGCCTGGAGGGACAGGCTCTCTGGAAACACCATATATTTT; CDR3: CAWRDRLSGNTIYF
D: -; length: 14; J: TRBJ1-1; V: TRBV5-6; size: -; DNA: TGTGCCAGCGGATTGCCGGGGGGAAACACTGAAGCTTTCTTT; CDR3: CASGLPGGNTEAFF
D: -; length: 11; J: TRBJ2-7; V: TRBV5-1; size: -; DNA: TGCGCCAGCAGCTTGGCCGGCGAGCAGTACTTC; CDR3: CASSLAGEQYF
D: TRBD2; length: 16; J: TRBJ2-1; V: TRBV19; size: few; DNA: TGTGCCAGTAGTATAGAGACGGTTAGCGGGTACAATGAGCAGTTCTTC; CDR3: CASSIETVSGYNEQFF
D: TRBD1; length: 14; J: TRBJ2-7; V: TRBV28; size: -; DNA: TGTGCCAGCAGTGACGCCGGGACAGGGGTTTACCAGTACTTC; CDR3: CASSDAGTGVYQYF
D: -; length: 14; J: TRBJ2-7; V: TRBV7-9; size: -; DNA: TGTGCCAGCAGCTTAGACAGGGCCTCCTACGAGCAGTACTTC; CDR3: CASSLDRASYEQYF
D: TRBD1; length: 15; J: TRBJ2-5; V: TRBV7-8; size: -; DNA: TGTGCCAGCAGCTTGGCAGGGGGCTTGCGAGGGACCCAGTACTTC; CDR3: CASSLAGGLRGTQYF
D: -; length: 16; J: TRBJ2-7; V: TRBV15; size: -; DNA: TGTGCCACCAGCAGAGATGTGGCCGGGGTCGGTTACGAGCAGTACTTC; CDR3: CATSRDVAGVGYEQYF
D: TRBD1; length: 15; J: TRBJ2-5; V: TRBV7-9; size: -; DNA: TGTGCCAGCAGGACAAAGGGGGCGAGTCAAGAGACCCAGTACTTC; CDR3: CASRTKGASQETQYF
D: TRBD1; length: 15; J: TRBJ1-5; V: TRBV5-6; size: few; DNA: TGTGCCAGCAGCAACCAGGGGGCAGGCAATCAGCCCCAGCATTTT; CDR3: CASSNQGAGNQPQHF
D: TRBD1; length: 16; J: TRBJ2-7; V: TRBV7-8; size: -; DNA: TGTGCCAGCAGCACTGGACAGGGAGGAGTTACCTACGAGCAGTACTTC; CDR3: CASSTGQGGVTYEQYF
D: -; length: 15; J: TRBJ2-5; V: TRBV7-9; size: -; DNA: TGTGCCAGCAGCCGAAGAGGTAGCGGCCAAGAGACCCAGTACTTC; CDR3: CASSRRGSGQETQYF
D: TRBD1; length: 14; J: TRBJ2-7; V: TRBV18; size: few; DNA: TGTGCCAGCACGACCGGGACAGGGGCCTACGAGCAGTACTTC; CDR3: CASTTGTGAYEQYF
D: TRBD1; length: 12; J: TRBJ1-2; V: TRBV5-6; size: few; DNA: TGTGCCAGCAGCTCGGGACAGTTTGGCTACACCTTC; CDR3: CASSSGQFGYTF
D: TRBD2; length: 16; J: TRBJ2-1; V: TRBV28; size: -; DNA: TGTGCCAGCAGTACGCTGACTAGCGGGAGGTACAATGAGCAGTTCTTC; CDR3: CASSTLTSGRYNEQFF
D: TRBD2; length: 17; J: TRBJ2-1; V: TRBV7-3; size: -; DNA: TGTGCCAGCAGCTTAATGGGGGGGACTAGCGGGAGCAACGAGCAGTTCTTC; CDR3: CASSLMGGTSGSNEQFF
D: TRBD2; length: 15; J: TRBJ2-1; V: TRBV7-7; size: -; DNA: TGTGCTAGCAGTTCCACTAGCGGGAGTTACAATGAGCAGTTCTTC; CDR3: CASSSTSGSYNEQFF
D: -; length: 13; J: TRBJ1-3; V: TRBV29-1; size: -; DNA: TGCAGCGTTGAAGGCGGCTCTGGAAACACCATATATTTT; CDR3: CSVEGGSGNTIYF
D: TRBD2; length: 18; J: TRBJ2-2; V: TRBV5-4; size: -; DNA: TGTGCCAGCAGCTTGGAGTTGTCGGCGGGAGGTATCACCGGGGAGCTGTTTTTT; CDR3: CASSLELSAGGITGELFF
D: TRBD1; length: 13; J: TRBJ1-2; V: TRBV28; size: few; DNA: TGTGCCCTCGGAAAGGGGGCAGGATATGGCTACACCTTC; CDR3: CALGKGAGYGYTF
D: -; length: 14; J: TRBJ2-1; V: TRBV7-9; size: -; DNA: TGTGCCAGCAGCTTAGCCGGCGGGTATGGTGAGCAGTTCTTC; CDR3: CASSLAGGYGEQFF
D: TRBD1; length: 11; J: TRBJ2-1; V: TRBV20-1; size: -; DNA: TGCAGGAGGGACAGATCAAATGAGCAGTTCTTC; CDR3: CRRDRSNEQFF
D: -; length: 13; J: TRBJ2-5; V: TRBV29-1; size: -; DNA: TGCAGCGTTGAATCCGGACAGCAAGAGACCCAGTACTTC; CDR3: CSVESGQQETQYF
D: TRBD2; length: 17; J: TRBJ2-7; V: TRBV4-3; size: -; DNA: TGCGCCAGCAGCCAAGATCTAAGGCTAGCGGCGGCCAAAGAGCAGTACTTC; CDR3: CASSQDLRLAAAKEQYF
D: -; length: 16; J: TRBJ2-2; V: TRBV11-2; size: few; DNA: TGTGCCAGCAGCACCCCCCGGGGGGCCCACAGTGGGGAGCTGTTTTTT; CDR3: CASSTPRGAHSGELFF
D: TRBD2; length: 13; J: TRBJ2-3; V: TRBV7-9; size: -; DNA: TGTGCCAGCAGCTTTCCCGGACTAGTGGCGCAGTATTTT; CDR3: CASSFPGLVAQYF
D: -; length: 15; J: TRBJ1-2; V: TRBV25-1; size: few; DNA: TGTGCCAGCAGTGGAGAGAGGGCCACTAACTATGGCTACACCTTC; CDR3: CASSGERATNYGYTF
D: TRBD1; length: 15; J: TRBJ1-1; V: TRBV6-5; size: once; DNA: TGTGCCAGCAGTTACGGGGACAGGCGGAACACTGAAGCTTTCTTT; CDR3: CASSYGDRRNTEAFF
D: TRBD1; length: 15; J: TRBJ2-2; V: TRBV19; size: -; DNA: TGTGCCAGTAGCGCCCCGGGACAGGGGACCGGGGAGCTGTTTTTT; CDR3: CASSAPGQGTGELFF
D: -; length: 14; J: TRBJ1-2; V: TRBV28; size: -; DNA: TGTGCCAGCAGTTTAATGCGGGGTGCCTATGGCTACACCTTC; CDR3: CASSLMRGAYGYTF
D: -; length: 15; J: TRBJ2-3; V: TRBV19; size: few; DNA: TGTGCCAGTAGCTACAGGGAAACTAGCACAGATACGCAGTATTTT; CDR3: CASSYRETSTDTQYF
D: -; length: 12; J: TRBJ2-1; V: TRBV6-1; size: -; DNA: TGTGCCAGCAGACCCTCAGGGGGGGAGCAGTTCTTC; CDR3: CASRPSGGEQFF
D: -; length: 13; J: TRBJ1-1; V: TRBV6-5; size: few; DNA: TGTGCCAGCAGCCCACTACTTACAGGTGAAGCTTTCTTT; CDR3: CASSPLLTGEAFF
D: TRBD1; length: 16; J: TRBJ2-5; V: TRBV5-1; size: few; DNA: TGCGCCAGCAGCTTGGGGGACAGGCCGTACCAAGAGACCCAGTACTTC; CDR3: CASSLGDRPYQETQYF
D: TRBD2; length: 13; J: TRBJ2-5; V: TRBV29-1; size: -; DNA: TGCAGCGTGGCTATCAGCGGGGGTGAGACCCAGTACTTC; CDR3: CSVAISGGETQYF
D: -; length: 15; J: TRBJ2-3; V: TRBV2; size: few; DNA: TGTGCCAGCAGTGAATGGGCAGTAAGCACAGATACGCAGTATTTT; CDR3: CASSEWAVSTDTQYF
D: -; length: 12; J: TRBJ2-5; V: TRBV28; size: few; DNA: TGTGCCAGCAGTTCCTCCCTGGAGACCCAGTACTTC; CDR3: CASSSSLETQYF
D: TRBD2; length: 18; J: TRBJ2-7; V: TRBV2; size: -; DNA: TGTGCCAGCAGACCGGGACTAGCGGGAGACGCGATCTGGTACGAGCAGTACTTC; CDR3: CASRPGLAGDAIWYEQYF
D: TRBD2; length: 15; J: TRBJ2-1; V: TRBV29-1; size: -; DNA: TGCAGCCTGCGTACCGGACTAGCGGGAGACCATGAGCAGTTCTTC; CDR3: CSLRTGLAGDHEQFF
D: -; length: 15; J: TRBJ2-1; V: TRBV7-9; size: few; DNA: TGTGCCAGCAGCTCCTCTCGGGGATTAAAGGATGAGCAGTTCTTC; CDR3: CASSSSRGLKDEQFF
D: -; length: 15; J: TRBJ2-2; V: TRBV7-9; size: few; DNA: TGTGCCAGCAGCTTAAATCGGTTAAACACCGGGGAGCTGTTTTTT; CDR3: CASSLNRLNTGELFF
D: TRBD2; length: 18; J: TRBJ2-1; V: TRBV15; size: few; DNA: TGTGCCACCAGCAGTTTTCTCCGAGGGACTACCTACTACAATGAGCAGTTCTTC; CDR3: CATSSFLRGTTYYNEQFF
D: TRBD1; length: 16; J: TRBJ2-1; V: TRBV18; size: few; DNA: TGTGCCAGCTCACCCCGCGGGACAGGGGGTAGTGGTGAGCAGTTCTTC; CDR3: CASSPRGTGGSGEQFF
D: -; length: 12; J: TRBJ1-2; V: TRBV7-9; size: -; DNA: TGTGCCAGCAGCTCCTCTAACTATGGCTACACCTTC; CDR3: CASSSSNYGYTF
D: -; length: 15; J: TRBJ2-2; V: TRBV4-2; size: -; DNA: TGTGCCAGCAGCCTCGGAGTAGCTGGCCCCGGGGAGCTGTTTTTT; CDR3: CASSLGVAGPGELFF
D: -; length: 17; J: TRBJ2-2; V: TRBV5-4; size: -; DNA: TGTGCCAGCAGCTTGGATCGCCTGGGAGCGAACACCGGGGAGCTGTTTTTT; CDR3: CASSLDRLGANTGELFF
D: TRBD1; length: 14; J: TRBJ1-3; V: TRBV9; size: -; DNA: TGTGCCAGCAGCCGTGACAGGGCTGGAAACACCATATATTTT; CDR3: CASSRDRAGNTIYF
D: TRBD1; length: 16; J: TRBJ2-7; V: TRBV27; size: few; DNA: TGTGCCAGCAGTTCCCTCCGACAGGGCACCCCCTACGAGCAGTACTTC; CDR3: CASSSLRQGTPYEQYF
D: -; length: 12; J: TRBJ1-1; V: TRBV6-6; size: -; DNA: TGTGCCAGCAGACAGGGCAGCACTGAAGCTTTCTTT; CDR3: CASRQGSTEAFF
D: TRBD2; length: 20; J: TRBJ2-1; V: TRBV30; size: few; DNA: TGTGCCTGGACCACCGGGGGACTAGCGGGAGCTTTAGGGAGATACAATGAGCAGTTCTTC; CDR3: CAWTTGGLAGALGRYNEQFF